This T cell receptor beta chain was sequenced for a study of cytomegalovirus exposure and HLA in healthy donors. Study outcomes and limitations: Fewer than 200 TCR beta chains were listed as cytomegalovirus-associated. The tendency of first-cohort TCR clusters to co-occur in the 120 validation repertoires was the finding of a later analysis.

As regards this clone: What it binds is not known.

V shed 1 base, J shed 7 bases, and the junction held 12 bases outside the gene matches. Germline V CDR1 and CDR2: MNHNS, SASEGT. The CDR3 runs 18 residues. The protocol was immunoSEQ multiplex PCR, while the TCRdb copy is restricted to in-frame clones and leaves out a portion. The sample consists of more than 110,000 clones, 94% of them appearing once. V is TRBV6-1 and J is TRBJ2-7, with 14 bases lining up with TRBD2. Sequencing input: PBMCs. This receptor was identified in a man aged 18 to 29 in good health and CMV-seropositive. The CDR3 bases are TGTGCCAGCAGTGAAGGACTAGCGGGAGGGCCTTTATTTGATGAGCAGTACTTC. This gives the protein CASSEGLAGGPLFDEQYF.